Presented here are 27 T cell receptor beta chains from one specimen sequenced in a study of early T cells in non-severe SARS-CoV-2 infection. TCRdb used MiXCR to reprocess the 5' RACE reads, holding one entry per CDR3 protein. Altogether 76,000 or so distinct CDR3 sequences are present, over 9% being singletons, with the ten largest covering 4.7%. Input material: whole blood. Source of these receptors: an adult who was a healthcare worker with PCR-confirmed SARS-CoV-2 infection or an uninfected control (not recorded which).

V gene TRBV9 combines with J gene TRBJ1-2; 8 nucleotides align to TRBD1. CDR1 is SGDLS and CDR2 is YYNGEE in the germline V gene. Losses at the gene ends were 0 bases for V and 7 bases for J; bases not matched to a gene: 11. This CDR3 has 16 residues. CDR3 DNA: TGTGCCAGCAGCGTAGATCCAGGGGGCTCGCCGGGTGGCTACACCTTC. Translating gives CASSVDPGGSPGGYTF. Filled out from reference TRBV9 and TRBJ1-2, the complete variable domain reads DSGVTQTPKHLITATGQRVTLRCSPRSGDLSVYWYQQSLDQGLQFLIQYYNGEERAKGNILERFSAQQFPDLHSELNLSSLELGDSALYFCASSVDPGGSPGGYTFGSGTRLTVV.

In its sample, this clonotype was seen many times. V is TRBV5-6 and J is TRBJ1-5; D remains unclear. V was trimmed by 0 bases and J by 0 bases, leaving 7 bases between them. From germline, CDR1 is SGHDT and CDR2 YYEEEE. The CDR3 spans 15 residues. The CDR3 protein is CASSLARTSNQPQHF. In DNA form, the CDR3 reads TGTGCCAGCAGCTTGGCACGGACTAGCAATCAGCCCCAGCATTTT.

This clonotype was picked up a small number of times. The V and J genes are TRBV12-3 or TRBV12-4 and TRBJ1-4; D gene ambiguous. V lost 6 bases and J 7 bases, leaving 18 bases between the germline ends. The CDR3 covers 15 residues. In DNA form, the CDR3 reads TGTGCCAGCAGCCGACGCACCGACCCTGCTGAAAAACTGTTTTTT. Its protein product is CASSRRTDPAEKLFF.

This sequence joins TRBV13 and TRBJ2-5; TRBD1 is a possible D gene (5 bases). The CDR3 extends over 11 amino acids. CDR1 is PRHDT, CDR2 FYEKMQ, per germline (reference sequence). V was trimmed by 3 bases and J by 9 bases, leaving 8 bases between them. The CDR3 coding sequence is TGTGCCAGCAGCTTGACCAGGGCCCAGTACTTC. Translating gives CASSLTRAQYF.

This clonotype was found many times. CDR3 sequence: CASSPVSGGAGKQFF. For the CDR3, the DNA is TGTGCCAGCAGCCCTGTTAGCGGGGGGGCAGGGAAGCAGTTCTTC. This rearrangement joins TRBV7-3 to TRBJ2-1; TRBD2 aligns across 11 bases. Germline lookup yields CDR1 SGHTA and CDR2 FQGTGA. The CDR3 consists of 15 residues. Trimming cost V 5 bases and J 11 bases; bases outside gene matches: 11.

The chain carries TRBV3-1 and TRBJ1-2; no clear D. From germline, CDR1 is LGHDT and CDR2 YNNKEL (reference sequence). V lost 0 bases to trimming and J lost 6 bases, with 11 bases between them. This CDR3 is 14 amino acids long. The CDR3 DNA follows: TGTGCCAGCAGCCAAGATCTGGGAGAGGATGGCTACACCTTC. This codes for CASSQDLGEDGYTF.

The J gene is TRBJ2-5, the V gene TRBV20-1; D not resolved. Germline CDR1 DFQATT, CDR2 SNEGSKA (reference sequence). The ends were cut back, 6 bases at V and 4 bases at J, with 9 bases in the middle. The CDR3 is 11 residues long. The CDR3 region is CSASDRETQYF. The CDR3, as DNA: TGCAGTGCAAGCGATCGAGAGACCCAGTACTTC.

The chain uses TRBV2 and TRBJ1-1; tentative D call: TRBD1 (6 bases). Germline V lookup: CDR1 SNHLY, CDR2 FYNNEI. V was cut by 0 bases and J by 4 bases, with 6 bases left in between. This CDR3 has 13 residues. The CDR3 sequence: CASSEARGTEAFF. The CDR3 nucleotides are TGTGCCAGCAGTGAAGCCAGGGGCACTGAAGCTTTCTTT.

The chain couples TRBV29-1 to TRBJ1-1; weak D call: TRBD1 (5 bases). Trimming took off 3 bases at V and 4 bases at J, with 9 bases between the two ends. Germline V gene sequence: CDR1 SQVTM, CDR2 ANQGSEA. The CDR3 consists of 12 residues. CDR3 sequence reads: CSVDITGTEAFF. CDR3 coding DNA: TGCAGCGTTGACATCACAGGCACTGAAGCTTTCTTT. Filled out from reference TRBV29-1 and TRBJ1-1, the complete variable domain reads SAVISQKPSRDICQRGTSLTIQCQVDSQVTMMFWYRQQPGQSLTLIATANQGSEATYESGFVIDKFPISRPNLTFSTLTVSNMSPEDSSIYLCSVDITGTEAFFGQGTRLTVV.

This rearrangement joins TRBV30 to TRBJ2-7, with 15 bases matching TRBD2. The CDR3 sequence is 15 residues long. Germline CDR1 GTSNPN, CDR2 SVGIG (reference sequence). The CDR3 spells CAYGTSGGLAYEQYF. The CDR3 coding sequence is TGTGCTTACGGGACTAGCGGGGGGCTCGCCTACGAGCAGTACTTC.

This clonotype was recorded many times. The chain uses TRBV4-1 and TRBJ2-2; 7 bases are shared with TRBD1. Germline CDR1 reads MGHRA; CDR2 reads YSYEKL. V was pared by 0 bases and J by 3 bases, with 7 bases of the junction left unmatched. This CDR3 has 17 amino acids. CDR3 nucleotides: TGCGCCAGCAGCCAAGAGGGAACAGGGGTCCACACCGGGGAGCTGTTTTTT. Translation gives CASSQEGTGVHTGELFF.

The sample holds many counts of this clonotype. The V gene is TRBV11-2, the J gene TRBJ2-1; TRBD2 matches at 8 bases. Germline loops: CDR1 SGHAT, CDR2 FQNNGV. V gave up 5 bases and J gave up 4 bases; unmatched junction bases: 7. The CDR3 length is 15 residues. The CDR3 DNA follows: TGTGCCAGCAGCATCGAGCGGGGGAGTTACAATGAGCAGTTCTTC. This codes for CASSIERGSYNEQFF.

As regards this clonotype: The junction departs from germline at one end; a sequencing error may be responsible. The chain joins TRBV19 to TRBJ1-1; maybe TRBD1 (6 bases). CDR1 is LNHDA and CDR2 is SQIVND in the germline V gene (reference sequence). This CDR3 has 16 amino acids. CDR3 sequence: CASSIVGQGFNSEAFF. Written as DNA, the CDR3 is TGTGCCAGTAGTATAGTGGGGCAGGGGTTTAACAGTGAAGCTTTCTTT.

The rearrangement links TRBV12-3 or TRBV12-4 to TRBJ2-1; possible D gene TRBD1, 5 bases. This CDR3 contains 12 residues. V was pared by 7 bases and J by 6 bases, with 10 bases between. The CDR3 spells CASTQGGNEQFF. CDR3 DNA: TGTGCCAGCACCCAGGGTGGCAATGAGCAGTTCTTC.

This clonotype was seen a handful of times. This chain joins TRBV27 and TRBJ1-1, with a possible D match to TRBD1 (5 bases). The germline V and J ends were trimmed by 2 bases and 4 bases, with 8 bases remaining between them. CDR3 size: 13 residues. From germline, CDR1 is MNHEY and CDR2 SMNVEV (reference sequence). The CDR3 sequence: CASSLGAPTEAFF. For the CDR3, the DNA is TGTGCCAGCAGTTTAGGGGCTCCCACTGAAGCTTTCTTT.

This clonotype was detected ten times or more. This sequence joins TRBV14 and TRBJ2-7; 7 positions match TRBD1. CDR1 is SGHDN and CDR2 is FVKESK in the germline V gene. Trimming removed 6 bases from V and 4 bases from J; junction bases left unmatched: 12. The CDR3 covers 15 residues. The CDR3 reads CASRSDREWPYEQYF. The CDR3 DNA is TGTGCCAGCAGATCCGACAGGGAATGGCCGTACGAGCAGTACTTC.

With regard to this clonotype: The junction and the germline gene differ at one end; a read error may be behind it. The rearrangement links TRBV11-2 to TRBJ2-3, with TRBD2 matching over 12 bases. The CDR3 spans 19 residues. Per the germline V gene, CDR1 is SGHAT and CDR2 is FQNNGV. This CDR3 is CASRLGLAGGPRFEDTQYF. DNA of the CDR3: TGTGCCAGCAGATTAGGGCTAGCGGGGGGGCCTAGGTTTGAAGATACGCAGTATTTT.

The sample holds a few counts of this clonotype. The chain has TRBV5-1 and TRBJ1-3; D uncertain. Germline loops: CDR1 SGHRS, CDR2 YFSETQ. The CDR3 is 16 residues long. V dropped 2 bases and J dropped 0 bases, with 12 bases sitting between them. Here the CDR3 DNA reads TGCGCCAGCAGCTTTGAGGACGCCGCCTCTGGAAACACCATATATTTT. As protein: CASSFEDAASGNTIYF.

This clonotype turned up a few times. V usage is TRBV6-2 or TRBV6-3 and J usage is TRBJ2-2; D ambiguous. Germline values: CDR1 MNHEY, CDR2 SVGEGT. The CDR3 contains 13 residues. V was cut by 2 bases and J by 8 bases, with 9 bases left in between. In nucleotides, the CDR3 is TGTGCCAGCAGTTACCCCCCAGCGGGGGAGCTGTTTTTT. This sequence encodes CASSYPPAGELFF.

V is TRBV5-5 and J is TRBJ1-2; no clear D. V lost 4 bases and J lost 6, with 13 bases in between. Germline V gene lookup returns CDR1 SGHKS and CDR2 YYEKEE (reference sequence). The CDR3 is 13 residues long. CDR3 residues: CASSPGWHDGYTF. CDR3 in DNA: TGTGCCAGCAGCCCCGGATGGCACGATGGCTACACCTTC. The whole variable domain, remainder taken from reference TRBV5-5 and TRBJ1-2, is DAGVTQSPTHLIKTRGQQVTLRCSPISGHKSVSWYQQVLGQGPQFIFQYYEKEERGRGNFPDRFSARQFPNYSSELNVNALLLGDSALYLCASSPGWHDGYTFGSGTRLTVV.

The chain has TRBV20-1 and TRBJ1-1; possibly TRBD1 for D (6 bases). Between the trimmed V and J ends, which lost 0 bases and 5 bases, there was a span of 16 bases. This CDR3 region has 15 residues. Per the germline V gene, CDR1 is DFQATT and CDR2 is SNEGSKA (reference sequence). CDR3 in DNA: TGCAGTGCTAGAGATTGGGCAGGGGCAGGGACTGAAGCTTTCTTT. Translating gives CSARDWAGAGTEAFF.

This clonotype was observed a few times. The rearrangement uses TRBV5-1 and TRBJ2-1, with D tentatively TRBD2 (5 bases). The germline gives CDR1 SGHRS, CDR2 YFSETQ. The CDR3 consists of 19 residues. V gave up 4 bases and J gave up 0 bases, with 23 bases separating them. This CDR3 reads CASSLDPTAGSTSYNEQFF. CDR3 DNA: TGCGCCAGCAGCCTGGACCCCACCGCGGGTTCGACCTCCTACAATGAGCAGTTCTTC.

This chain uses TRBV4-3 with TRBJ2-3, with 11 positions matching TRBD2. The CDR3 contains 15 residues. The J segment lost 7 bases and the V segment lost 2 bases, leaving 5 bases of the junction unmatched. Germline V CDR1 and CDR2: LGHNA, YSLEER. CDR3: CASSQPGLAGNTQYF. The CDR3 nucleotides read TGCGCCAGCAGCCAACCCGGACTAGCGGGTAATACGCAGTATTTT.

The genes are TRBV7-9 and TRBJ1-6; tentative D call: TRBD1 (5 bases). This CDR3 contains 18 residues. CDR1 and CDR2 from the germline V gene are SEHNR and FQNEAQ (reference sequence). The V gene lost 3 bases and the J gene lost 0 bases, with 15 bases spanning the gap. This CDR3 is CASSLKGRRSSYNSPLHF. As DNA, the CDR3 is TGTGCCAGCAGCTTGAAGGGGAGACGGAGCTCCTATAATTCACCCCTCCACTTT.

This clonotype was counted only a few times. The chain uses TRBV11-2 and TRBJ1-2; D is unclear. The CDR3 contains 13 residues. Germline V gene data show CDR1 as SGHAT and CDR2 as FQNNGV. The ends were cut back, 5 bases at V and 6 bases at J, with 13 bases in the middle. DNA of the CDR3: TGTGCCAGCAGCCCTTTCCCGGCGCATGGCTACACCTTC. Its translation is CASSPFPAHGYTF.

This clonotype was found many times. The rearrangement uses TRBV6-2 or TRBV6-3 and TRBJ1-2, with D possibly matching TRBD1 (5 bases). Trimming cost V 7 bases and J 1 base, with 13 bases left between them. The CDR3 is made up of 14 amino acids. Germline V gene data show CDR1 as MNHEY and CDR2 as SVGEGT. As DNA, the CDR3 is TGTGCCAGCAACCCGTGGGGACGTAACTATGGCTACACCTTC. Encoded protein: CASNPWGRNYGYTF.

This clonotype has just a few counts. The V gene is TRBV20-1, the J gene TRBJ1-6; no clear D gene. This CDR3 is 16 amino acids long. Germline V gene data show CDR1 as DFQATT and CDR2 as SNEGSKA (reference sequence). Trimming cost V 0 bases and J 2 bases, with 11 bases left between them. The CDR3 DNA is TGCAGTGCTAGAGATCCGGCGGGTGCCTATAATTCACCCCTCCACTTT. This translates into CSARDPAGAYNSPLHF.